The T cell receptor (beta chain) under discussion was sequenced for a study of cytomegalovirus exposure and HLA in healthy donors. Looking at the study overall: An earlier analysis found fewer than 140 million unique TCR beta sequences from approximately 200 million T cells.

About this clone: Its antigen is still unknown.

Study results and caveats: By HLA locus, TCR association rates varied in a later analysis, with DRB1 showing the most and HLA-C the fewest. The CMV antigen specificity of a few CMV-associated chains was confirmed through in vitro analysis. CMV serostatus alone was available as immune exposure information.

The PCR was carried out with 60 Vbeta primers and 13 Jbeta primers. Sequenced by immunoSEQ multiplex PCR; TCRdb stores in-frame clones only, minus some. This table holds 150,000 to 200,000 clones, roughly 85% found once. The receptor was isolated from a boy under 10 years old in good health and CMV-seronegative. Sequencing was performed on PBMCs.

The CDR3 coding sequence is TGTGCCAGCAGTGGAACAGAGACCGGGGAGCTGTTTTTT. Protein: CASSGTETGELFF. V usage is TRBV6-5 and J usage is TRBJ2-2; unclear D gene. The V gene's germline CDR1 is MNHEY and CDR2 SVGAGI. Trimming shortened V by 5 bases and J by 5 bases, and 9 bases separated the two germline ends. The CDR3 length is 13 residues.